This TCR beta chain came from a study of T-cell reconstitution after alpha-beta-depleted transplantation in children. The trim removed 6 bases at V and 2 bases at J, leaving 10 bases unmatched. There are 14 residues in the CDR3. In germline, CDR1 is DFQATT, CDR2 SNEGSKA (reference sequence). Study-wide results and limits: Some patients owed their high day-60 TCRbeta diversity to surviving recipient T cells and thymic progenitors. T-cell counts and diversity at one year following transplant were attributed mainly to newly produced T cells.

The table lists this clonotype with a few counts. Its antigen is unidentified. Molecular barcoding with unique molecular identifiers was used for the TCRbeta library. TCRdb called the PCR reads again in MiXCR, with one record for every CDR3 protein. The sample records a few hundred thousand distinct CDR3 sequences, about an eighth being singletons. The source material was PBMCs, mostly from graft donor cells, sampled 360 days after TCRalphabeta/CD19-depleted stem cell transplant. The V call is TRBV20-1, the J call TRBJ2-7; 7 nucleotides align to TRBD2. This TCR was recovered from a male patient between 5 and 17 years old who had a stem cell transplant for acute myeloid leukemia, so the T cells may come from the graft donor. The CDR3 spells CSAKRLAKPYEQYF. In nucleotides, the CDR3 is TGCAGTGCAAAGAGACTAGCAAAACCCTACGAGCAGTACTTC.